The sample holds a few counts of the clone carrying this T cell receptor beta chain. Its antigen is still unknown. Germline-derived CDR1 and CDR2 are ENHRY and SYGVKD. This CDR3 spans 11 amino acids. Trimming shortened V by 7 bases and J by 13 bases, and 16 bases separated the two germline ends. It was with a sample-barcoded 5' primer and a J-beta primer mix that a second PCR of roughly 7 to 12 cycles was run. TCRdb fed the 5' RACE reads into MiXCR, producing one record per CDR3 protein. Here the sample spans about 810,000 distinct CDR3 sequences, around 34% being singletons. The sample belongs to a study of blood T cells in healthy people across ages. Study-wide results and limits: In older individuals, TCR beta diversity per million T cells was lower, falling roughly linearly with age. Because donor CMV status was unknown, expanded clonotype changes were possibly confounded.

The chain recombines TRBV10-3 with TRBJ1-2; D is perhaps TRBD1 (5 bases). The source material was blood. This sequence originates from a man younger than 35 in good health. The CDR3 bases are TGTGCCATCAAGGGGCCGACGGGGGGCACCTTC. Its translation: CAIKGPTGGTF.